This TCR beta chain stems from a study of shared clonotypes between healthy human individuals. Across the study: The composition of the donors was a couple of women and a few men aged 18 to 49. CD4 naive cells filled three plates per donor, CD4 memory three, CD8 naive two and CD8 memory one.

Comments on this clone: Its antigen is still unknown.

Germline lookup yields CDR1 MNHEY and CDR2 SMNVEV (reference sequence). V lost 4 bases and J 0 bases, leaving 10 bases between the germline ends. The CDR3 covers 14 residues. The method was immunoSEQ multiplex PCR; TCRdb's version includes in-frame clones alone and lacks a portion of them. The top ten hold around 1.6% of the sample, which has hundreds of thousands of clones, roughly 70% seen once. General study points: A few donors held about 5% of naive CD4 clonotypes in common. Clonotype sharing among donors was thought likely to change with sequencing depth.

This clonotype was obtained from a woman younger than 45 in good health. This rearrangement joins TRBV27 to TRBJ2-7, with TRBD1 as a possible D gene (6 bases). Sequences were obtained from memory CD4+ T cells sorted from blood. Subset reported: CD45RA-negative fraction. The CDR3 nucleotides are TGTGCCAGCAGTTGGGGGACACCCTCCTACGAGCAGTACTTC. It yields the protein CASSWGTPSYEQYF.